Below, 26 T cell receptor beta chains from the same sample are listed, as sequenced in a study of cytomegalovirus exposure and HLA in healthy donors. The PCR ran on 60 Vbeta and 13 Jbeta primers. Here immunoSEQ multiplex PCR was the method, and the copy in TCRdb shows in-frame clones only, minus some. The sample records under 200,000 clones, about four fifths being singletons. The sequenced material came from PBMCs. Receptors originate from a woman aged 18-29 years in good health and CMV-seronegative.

CDR3 protein: CAGTSGSHEQFF. Written as DNA, the CDR3 is TGTGCCGGGACTAGCGGGAGTCATGAGCAGTTCTTC. The chain joins TRBV30 to TRBJ2-1; 14 bases fit TRBD2. J was trimmed by 8 bases and V by 8 bases; bases with no gene match: 2. The germline gives CDR1 GTSNPN, CDR2 SVGIG (reference sequence). This CDR3 is 12 amino acids long.

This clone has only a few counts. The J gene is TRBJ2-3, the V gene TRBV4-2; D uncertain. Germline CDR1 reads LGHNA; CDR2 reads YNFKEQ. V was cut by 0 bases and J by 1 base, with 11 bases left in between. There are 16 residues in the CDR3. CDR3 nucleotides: TGTGCCAGCAGCCAAGATAATCGCGGTCGCACAGATACGCAGTATTTT. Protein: CASSQDNRGRTDTQYF.

The CDR3 spells CASNQRDQPQHF. CDR3 nucleotide sequence: TGTGCCAGTAATCAGAGGGATCAGCCCCAGCATTTT. The chain joins TRBV19 to TRBJ1-5; D is unresolved. The CDR3 is 12 amino acids. The V gene's germline CDR1 is LNHDA and CDR2 SQIVND (reference sequence). V was clipped by 7 bases and J by 5 bases, with 9 bases between them.

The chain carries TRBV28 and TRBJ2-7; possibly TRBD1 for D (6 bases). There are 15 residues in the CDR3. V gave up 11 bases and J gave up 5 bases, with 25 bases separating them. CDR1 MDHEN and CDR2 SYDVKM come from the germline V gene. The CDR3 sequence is CAWKKRKGTWDEQYF. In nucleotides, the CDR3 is TGTGCCTGGAAAAAGAGGAAAGGGACATGGGACGAGCAGTACTTC. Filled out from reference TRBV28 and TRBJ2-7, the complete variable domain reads DVKVTQSSRYLVKRTGEKVFLECVQDMDHENMFWYRQDPGLGLRLIYFSYDVKMKEKGDIPEGYSVSREKKERFSLILESASTNQTSMYLCAWKKRKGTWDEQYFGPGTRLTVT.

CDR3 protein: CASSPYAEIPYNEQFF. The CDR3, as DNA: TGTGCCAGCAGCCCCTACGCGGAGATCCCCTACAATGAGCAGTTCTTC. This chain connects TRBV5-5 to TRBJ2-1, with D hard to call. This CDR3 region has 16 residues. The ends were cut back, 4 bases at V and 2 bases at J, with 16 bases in the middle. The germline V gene has CDR1 SGHKS and CDR2 YYEKEE (reference sequence).

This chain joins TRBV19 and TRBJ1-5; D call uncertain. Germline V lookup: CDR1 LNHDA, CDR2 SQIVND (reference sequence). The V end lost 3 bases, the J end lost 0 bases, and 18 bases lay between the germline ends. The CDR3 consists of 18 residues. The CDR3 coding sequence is TGTGCCAGTAGTATGGTTCTGTCGGGAGAGCATAGCAATCAGCCCCAGCATTTT. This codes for CASSMVLSGEHSNQPQHF. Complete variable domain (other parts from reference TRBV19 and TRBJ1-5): DGGITQSPKYLFRKEGQNVTLSCEQNLNHDAMYWYRQDPGQGLRLIYYSQIVNDFQKGDIAEGYSVSREKKESFPLTVTSAQKNPTAFYLCASSMVLSGEHSNQPQHFGDGTRLSIL.

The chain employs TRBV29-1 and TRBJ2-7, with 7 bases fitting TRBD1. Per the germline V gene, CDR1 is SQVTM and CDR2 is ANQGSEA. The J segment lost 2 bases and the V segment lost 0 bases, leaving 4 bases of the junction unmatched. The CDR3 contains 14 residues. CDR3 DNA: TGCAGCGTTGAAGAGGGGCAGGGGGCCTACGAGCAGTACTTC. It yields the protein CSVEEGQGAYEQYF.

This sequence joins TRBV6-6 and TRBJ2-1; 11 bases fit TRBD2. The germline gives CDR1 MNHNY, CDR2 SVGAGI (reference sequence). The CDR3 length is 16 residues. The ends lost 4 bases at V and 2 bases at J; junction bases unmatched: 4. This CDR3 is CASSSTSGGPYNEQFF. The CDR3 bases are TGTGCCAGCAGTTCCACTAGCGGGGGCCCCTACAATGAGCAGTTCTTC.

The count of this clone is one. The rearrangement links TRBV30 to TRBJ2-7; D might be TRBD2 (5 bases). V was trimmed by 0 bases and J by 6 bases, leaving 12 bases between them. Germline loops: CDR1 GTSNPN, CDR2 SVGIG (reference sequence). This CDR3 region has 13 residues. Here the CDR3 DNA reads TGTGCCTGGAGTGTAGGTTTCGGGGTCGAGCAGTACTTC. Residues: CAWSVGFGVEQYF. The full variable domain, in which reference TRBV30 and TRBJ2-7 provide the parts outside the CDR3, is SQTIHQWPATLVQPVGSPLSLECTVEGTSNPNLYWYRQAAGRGLQLLFYSVGIGQISSEVPQNLSASRPQDRQFILSSKKLLLSDSGFYLCAWSVGFGVEQYFGPGTRLTVT.

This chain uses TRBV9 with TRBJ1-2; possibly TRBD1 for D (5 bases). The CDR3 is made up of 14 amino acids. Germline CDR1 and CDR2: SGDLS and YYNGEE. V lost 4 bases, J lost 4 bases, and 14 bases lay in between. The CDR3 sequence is CASSREGMVYGYTF. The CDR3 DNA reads TGTGCCAGCAGCCGGGAGGGGATGGTCTATGGCTACACCTTC.

This CDR3 reads CASSAGTVNEKLFF. As DNA, the CDR3 is TGTGCCAGTTCGGCCGGGACAGTAAATGAAAAACTGTTTTTT. V usage is TRBV19 and J usage is TRBJ1-4, with 7 bases that match TRBD1. Germline V gene lookup returns CDR1 LNHDA and CDR2 SQIVND (reference sequence). V shed 8 bases and J 5 bases; nucleotides not matched to a gene: 8. This CDR3 is built from 14 residues.

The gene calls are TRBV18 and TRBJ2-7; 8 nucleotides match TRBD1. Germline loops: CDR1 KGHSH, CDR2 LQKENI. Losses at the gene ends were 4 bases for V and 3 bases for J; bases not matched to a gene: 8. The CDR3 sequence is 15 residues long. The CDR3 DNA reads TGTGCCAGCTCACAAATGGACAGGGTGGGCTACGAGCAGTACTTC. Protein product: CASSQMDRVGYEQYF.

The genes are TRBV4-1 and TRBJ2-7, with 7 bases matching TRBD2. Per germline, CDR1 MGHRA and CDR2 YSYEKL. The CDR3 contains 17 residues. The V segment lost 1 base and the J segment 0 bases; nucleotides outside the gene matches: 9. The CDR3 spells CASSQAESREGSYEQYV. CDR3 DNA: TGCGCCAGCAGCCAAGCCGAGTCCAGGGAGGGCTCCTACGAGCAGTACGTC.

The CDR3 region has the DNA TGTGCCAGCAGTTTCGACCGTACAGGGGGGGGAACTGAAGCTTTCTTT. It codes for CASSFDRTGGGTEAFF. This sequence joins TRBV27 and TRBJ1-1; 8 positions match TRBD1. CDR3 length equals 16 residues. Unmatched junction bases numbered 11, after V lost 3 bases and J lost 5 bases. Looked up from germline, CDR1 is MNHEY and CDR2 is SMNVEV (reference sequence).

CDR3 in DNA: TGCGCCAGCAGCCAAGATACGGCAGGTAATCAGCCCCAGCATTTT. Its translation: CASSQDTAGNQPQHF. V usage is TRBV4-3 and J usage is TRBJ1-5, with no clear D. CDR1 is LGHNA, CDR2 YSLEER, per germline. Trimming removed 0 bases from V and 4 bases from J, with 10 bases in between. The CDR3 length is 15 residues.

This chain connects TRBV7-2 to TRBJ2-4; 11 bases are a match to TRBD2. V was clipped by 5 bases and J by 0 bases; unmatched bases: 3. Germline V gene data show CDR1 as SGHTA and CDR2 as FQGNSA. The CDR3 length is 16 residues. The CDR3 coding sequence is TGTGCCAGCAGCAGACTAGCGGGGACAGCCAAAAACATTCAGTACTTC. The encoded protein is CASSRLAGTAKNIQYF. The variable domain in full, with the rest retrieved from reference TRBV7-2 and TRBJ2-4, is GAGVSQSPSNKVTEKGKDVELRCDPISGHTALYWYRQSLGQGLEFLIYFQGNSAPDKSGLPSDRFSAERTGGSVSTLTIQRTQQEDSAVYLCASSRLAGTAKNIQYFGAGTRLSVL.

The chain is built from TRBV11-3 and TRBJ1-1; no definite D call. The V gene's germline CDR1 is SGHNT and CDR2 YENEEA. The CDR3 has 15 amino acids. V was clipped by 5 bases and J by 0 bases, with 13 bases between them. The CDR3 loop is CASSHWTRLNTEAFF. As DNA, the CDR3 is TGTGCCAGCAGCCACTGGACTCGGCTGAACACTGAAGCTTTCTTT.

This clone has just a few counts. CDR3 in amino acids: CASSFGDTPDYGYTF. The CDR3 bases are TGTGCCAGCAGCTTTGGGGACACCCCCGACTATGGCTACACCTTC. The V gene is TRBV5-5, the J gene TRBJ1-2; D possibly corresponds to TRBD1 (6 bases). Trimming left V 2 bases short and J 3 bases short, with 14 bases between. Germline V CDR1 and CDR2: SGHKS, YYEKEE (reference sequence). CDR3 length: 15 amino acids.

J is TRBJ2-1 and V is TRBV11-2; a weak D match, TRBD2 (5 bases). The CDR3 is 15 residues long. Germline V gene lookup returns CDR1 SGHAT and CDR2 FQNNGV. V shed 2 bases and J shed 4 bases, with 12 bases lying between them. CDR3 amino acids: CASSLSLGEYNEQFF. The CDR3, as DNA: TGTGCCAGCAGCTTATCCTTGGGAGAGTACAATGAGCAGTTCTTC.

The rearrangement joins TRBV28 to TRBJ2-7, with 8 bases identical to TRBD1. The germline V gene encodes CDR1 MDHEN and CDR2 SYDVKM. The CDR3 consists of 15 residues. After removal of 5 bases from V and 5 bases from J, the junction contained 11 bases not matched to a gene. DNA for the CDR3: TGTGCCAGCAGTCCCGCCGGGACAGGCAGCGACGAGCAGTACTTC. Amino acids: CASSPAGTGSDEQYF.

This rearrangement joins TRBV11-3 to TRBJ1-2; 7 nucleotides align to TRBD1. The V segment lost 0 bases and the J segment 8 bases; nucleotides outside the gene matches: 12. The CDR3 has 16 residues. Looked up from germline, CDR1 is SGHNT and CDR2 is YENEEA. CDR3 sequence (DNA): TGTGCCAGCAGCTTAGACCCCCTTACAGGGGACGGAGGCTACACCTTC. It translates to CASSLDPLTGDGGYTF.

The CDR3 region has the DNA TGTGCCAGCAGTCCCCAGACAGCCAACAATGAGCAGTTCTTC. It is translated as CASSPQTANNEQFF. The chain has TRBV28 and TRBJ2-1; perhaps TRBD1 as D (5 bases). There are 14 residues in the CDR3. CDR1 is MDHEN and CDR2 is SYDVKM in the germline V gene. V lost 5 bases to trimming and J lost 5 bases, with 13 bases between them. The full variable domain, its missing parts supplied by reference TRBV28 and TRBJ2-1, is DVKVTQSSRYLVKRTGEKVFLECVQDMDHENMFWYRQDPGLGLRLIYFSYDVKMKEKGDIPEGYSVSREKKERFSLILESASTNQTSMYLCASSPQTANNEQFFGPGTRLTVL.

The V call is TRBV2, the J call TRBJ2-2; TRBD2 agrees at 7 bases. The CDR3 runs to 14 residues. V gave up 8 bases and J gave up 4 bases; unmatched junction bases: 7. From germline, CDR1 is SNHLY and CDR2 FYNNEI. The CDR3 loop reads CASGRGWVTGELFF. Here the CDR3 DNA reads TGTGCCAGCGGGAGGGGTTGGGTCACCGGGGAGCTGTTTTTT.

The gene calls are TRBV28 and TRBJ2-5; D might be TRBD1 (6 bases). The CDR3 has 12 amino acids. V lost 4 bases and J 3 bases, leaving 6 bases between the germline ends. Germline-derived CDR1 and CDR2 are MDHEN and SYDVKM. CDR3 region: CASSSGEETQYF. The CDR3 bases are TGTGCCAGCAGTTCAGGGGAAGAGACCCAGTACTTC.

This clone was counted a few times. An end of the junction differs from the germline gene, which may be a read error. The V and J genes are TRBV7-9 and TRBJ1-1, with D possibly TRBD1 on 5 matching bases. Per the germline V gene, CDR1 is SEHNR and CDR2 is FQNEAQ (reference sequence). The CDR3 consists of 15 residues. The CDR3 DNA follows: TGTTCCAGCAGCTACCACGAGAAGGGGACTACTGAAGCTTTCTTT. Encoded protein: CSSSYHEKGTTEAFF.

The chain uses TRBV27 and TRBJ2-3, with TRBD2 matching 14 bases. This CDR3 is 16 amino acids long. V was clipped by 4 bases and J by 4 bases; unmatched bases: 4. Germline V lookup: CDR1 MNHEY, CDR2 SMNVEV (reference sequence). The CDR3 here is CASSSGLAGVSDTQYF. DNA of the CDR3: TGTGCCAGCAGTTCGGGACTAGCGGGAGTCTCAGATACGCAGTATTTT.